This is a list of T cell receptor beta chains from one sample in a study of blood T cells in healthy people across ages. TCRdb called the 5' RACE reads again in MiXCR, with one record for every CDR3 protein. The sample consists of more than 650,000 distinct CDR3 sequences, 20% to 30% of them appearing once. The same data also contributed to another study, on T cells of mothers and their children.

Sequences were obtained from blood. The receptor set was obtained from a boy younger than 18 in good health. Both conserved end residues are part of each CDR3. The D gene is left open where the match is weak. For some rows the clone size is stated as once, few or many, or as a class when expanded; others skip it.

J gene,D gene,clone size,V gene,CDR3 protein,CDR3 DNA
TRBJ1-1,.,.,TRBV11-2,CASSLDLYSGPEAFF,TGTGCCAGCAGCTTAGATCTGTACTCGGGCCCTGAAGCTTTCTTT
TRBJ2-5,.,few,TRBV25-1,CASSEYGGPKLGETQYF,TGTGCCAGCAGTGAATATGGGGGCCCGAAGCTGGGTGAGACCCAGTACTTC
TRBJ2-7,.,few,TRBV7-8,CASSLGLGLYEQYF,TGTGCCAGCAGCTTAGGTTTAGGTCTCTACGAGCAGTACTTC
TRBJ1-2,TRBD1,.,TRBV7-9,CASSLVAGGSEGYTF,TGTGCCAGCAGCTTAGTTGCAGGGGGCAGCGAAGGCTACACCTTC
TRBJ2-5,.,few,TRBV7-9,CASSPPETQYF,TGTGCCAGCAGCCCTCCAGAGACCCAGTACTTC
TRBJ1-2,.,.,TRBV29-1,CSVERVGLGGYTF,TGCAGCGTTGAAAGGGTGGGGCTCGGTGGCTACACCTTC
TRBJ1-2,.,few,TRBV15,CATSETTNYGYTF,TGTGCCACCAGCGAGACGACTAACTATGGCTACACCTTC
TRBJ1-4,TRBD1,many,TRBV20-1,CSARAADRGRSEKLFF,TGCAGTGCTAGAGCCGCCGACAGGGGAAGAAGTGAAAAACTGTTTTTT
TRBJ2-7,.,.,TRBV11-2,CASWPGLSSYEQYF,TGTGCCAGCTGGCCAGGGCTTAGCTCCTACGAGCAGTACTTC
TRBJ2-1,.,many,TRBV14,CASSRGGSYNEQFF,TGTGCCAGCAGCAGGGGGGGATCCTACAATGAGCAGTTCTTC
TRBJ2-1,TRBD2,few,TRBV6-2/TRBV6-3,CASSYGTSGGSEQFF,TGTGCCAGCAGTTATGGGACTAGCGGGGGCAGCGAGCAGTTCTTC
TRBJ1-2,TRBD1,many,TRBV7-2,CASRGEQGGGYTF,TGTGCCAGCAGGGGGGAACAGGGGGGTGGCTACACCTTC
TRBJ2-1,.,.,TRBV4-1,CASSPLMERIYNEQFF,TGCGCCAGCAGCCCGCTGATGGAGCGGATCTACAATGAGCAGTTCTTC
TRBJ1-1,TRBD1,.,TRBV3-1,CASSKWTGPSPEAFF,TGTGCCAGCAGCAAATGGACAGGGCCCTCGCCTGAAGCTTTCTTT
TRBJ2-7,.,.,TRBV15,CATSIDPGREQYF,TGTGCCACCAGCATTGACCCGGGGAGAGAGCAGTACTTC
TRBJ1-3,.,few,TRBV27,CASSLGSGHGNTIYF,TGTGCCAGCAGTTTAGGGTCAGGACATGGAAACACCATATATTTT
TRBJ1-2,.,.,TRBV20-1,CSAKDSNGYTF,TGCAGTGCCAAGGACTCCAATGGCTACACCTTC
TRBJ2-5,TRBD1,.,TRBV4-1,CASNRGPQETQYF,TGCGCCAGCAACAGGGGTCCCCAAGAGACCCAGTACTTC
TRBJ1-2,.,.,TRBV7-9,CASISGAGLGGYTF,TGTGCCAGCATCTCGGGGGCAGGACTGGGTGGCTACACCTTC
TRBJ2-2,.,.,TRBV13,CASSPYSTAGEMFF,TGTGCCAGCAGCCCGTACTCTACGGCTGGGGAGATGTTTTTT
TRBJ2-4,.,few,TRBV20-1,CSARMGIQYF,TGCAGTGCTAGAATGGGGATTCAGTACTTC
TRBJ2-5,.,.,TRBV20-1,CSASNELSTAGETQYF,TGCAGTGCCAGCAACGAACTATCGACCGCCGGGGAGACCCAGTACTTC
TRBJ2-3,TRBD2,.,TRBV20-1,CSAGGGATDTQYF,TGCAGTGCCGGCGGGGGGGCGACAGATACGCAGTATTTT
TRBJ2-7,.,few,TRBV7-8,CAGRNERASRGEQYF,TGTGCCGGCAGAAACGAGCGGGCTTCACGGGGAGAGCAGTACTTC
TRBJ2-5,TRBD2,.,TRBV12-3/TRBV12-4,CASSSPPGTSKETQYF,TGTGCCAGCAGTTCCCCTCCCGGGACTAGCAAGGAGACCCAGTACTTC
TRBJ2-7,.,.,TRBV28,CASSLYAGYEQYF,TGTGCCAGCAGTTTATATGCAGGCTACGAGCAGTACTTC
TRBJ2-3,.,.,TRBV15,CATSRGLSTDTQYF,TGTGCCACCAGCAGAGGACTTAGCACAGATACGCAGTATTTT
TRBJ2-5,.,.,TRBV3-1,CASSQDIIGGSAETQYF,TGTGCCAGCAGCCAAGATATAATAGGGGGATCAGCAGAGACCCAGTACTTC
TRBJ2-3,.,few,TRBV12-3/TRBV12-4,CASSFSLGTRTDTQYF,TGTGCCAGCAGTTTTTCCCTCGGCACCCGCACAGATACGCAGTATTTT
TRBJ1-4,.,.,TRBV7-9,CASSLIGSEKLFF,TGTGCCAGCAGCTTAATCGGGTCCGAAAAACTGTTTTTT
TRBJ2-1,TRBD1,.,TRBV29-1,CSKAGGGGNEQFF,TGCAGTAAGGCAGGGGGCGGAGGCAATGAGCAGTTCTTC
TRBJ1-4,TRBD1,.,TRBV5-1,CASSLRTGQEKLFF,TGCGCCAGCAGCTTGAGGACAGGGCAAGAAAAACTGTTTTTT
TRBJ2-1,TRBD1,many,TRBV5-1,CASSYRAMTGIYNEQFF,TGCGCCAGCAGCTACCGCGCGATGACAGGGATCTACAATGAGCAGTTCTTC
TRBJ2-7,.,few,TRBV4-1,CASSQDRAGEQYF,TGCGCCAGCAGCCAAGATAGGGCGGGGGAGCAGTACTTC
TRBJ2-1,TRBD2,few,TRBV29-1,CSVGRLAGAGSRIYNEQFF,TGCAGCGTGGGAAGACTAGCGGGGGCGGGGAGCCGAATCTACAATGAGCAGTTCTTC
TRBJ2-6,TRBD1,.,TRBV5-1,CASSPRQGPFSGANVLTF,TGCGCCAGCAGTCCTAGACAGGGACCTTTCTCTGGGGCCAACGTCCTGACTTTC
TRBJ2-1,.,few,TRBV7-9,CASSPPRDYNEQFF,TGTGCCAGCAGCCCCCCACGGGACTACAATGAGCAGTTCTTC
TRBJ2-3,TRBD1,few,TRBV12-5,CASGRDREGLSTDTQYF,TGTGCTAGTGGCCGGGACAGGGAAGGTTTGAGCACAGATACGCAGTATTTT
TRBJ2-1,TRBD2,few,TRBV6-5,CASSYPSLAGGPTEQFF,TGTGCCAGCAGTTACCCGAGTCTAGCGGGGGGACCTACTGAGCAGTTCTTC
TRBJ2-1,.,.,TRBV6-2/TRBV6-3,CASSSPPSRYEQFF,TGTGCCAGCAGTTCCCCCCCTAGTCGCTATGAGCAGTTCTTC
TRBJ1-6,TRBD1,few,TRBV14,CASSRGQFDNSPLHF,TGTGCCAGCAGCAGGGGACAGTTTGATAATTCACCCCTCCACTTT
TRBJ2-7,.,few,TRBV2,CASSLREAYEQYF,TGTGCCAGCAGTCTGAGGGAAGCCTACGAGCAGTACTTC
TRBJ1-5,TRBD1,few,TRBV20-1,CSASPTGGQRQPQHF,TGCAGTGCTAGTCCCACAGGGGGTCAACGGCAGCCCCAGCATTTT
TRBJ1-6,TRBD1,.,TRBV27,CASSSPSGRGESPLHF,TGTGCCAGCAGCTCACCCTCCGGCAGGGGGGAATCACCCCTCCACTTT
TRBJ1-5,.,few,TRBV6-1,CASTATADNQPQHF,TGTGCCAGCACCGCGACAGCCGACAATCAGCCCCAGCATTTT
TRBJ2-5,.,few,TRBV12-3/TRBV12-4,CASSLSAAQGTQYF,TGTGCCAGCAGTTTGTCGGCAGCCCAAGGGACCCAGTACTTC
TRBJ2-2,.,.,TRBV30,CAWRIPGTGELFF,TGTGCCTGGAGGATACCAGGTACCGGGGAGCTGTTTTTT
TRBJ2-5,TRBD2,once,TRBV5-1,CASSFMLAGEWETQYF,TGCGCCAGCAGCTTCATGCTAGCGGGAGAATGGGAGACCCAGTACTTC
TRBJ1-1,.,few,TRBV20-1,CSARRDLNTEAFF,TGCAGTGCGAGACGGGACTTGAACACTGAAGCTTTCTTT
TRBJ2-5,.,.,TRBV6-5,CASSLSTRETQYF,TGTGCCAGCAGTTTATCGACGCGGGAGACCCAGTACTTC
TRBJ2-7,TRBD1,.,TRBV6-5,CASSETGISYEQYF,TGTGCCAGCTCCGAGACAGGGATCTCCTACGAGCAGTACTTC
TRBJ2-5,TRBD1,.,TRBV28,CASSPGQAQETLYF,TGTGCCAGCAGTCCCGGACAGGCCCAAGAGACCCTGTACTTC
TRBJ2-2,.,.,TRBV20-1,CSAGDGNTGELFF,TGCAGTGCTGGGGACGGCAACACCGGGGAGCTGTTTTTT
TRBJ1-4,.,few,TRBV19,CASSRLYEKLFF,TGTGCCAGTAGCCGCCTTTATGAAAAACTGTTTTTT
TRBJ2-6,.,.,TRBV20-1,CSAKGNSGANVLTF,TGCAGTGCTAAGGGGAACTCTGGGGCCAACGTCCTGACTTTC